The present TCR beta chain was sequenced within a study of cytomegalovirus exposure and HLA in healthy donors. PCR amplification relied on 60 Vbeta primers (plus 13 Jbeta primers). TCRdb's table, derived via immunoSEQ multiplex PCR, lists solely in-frame clones and lacks some. The sample consists of fewer than 130,000 clones, 70% to 80% of them appearing once. Comments on this clone: Its target is not known.

Findings and caveats of the study: Presence/absence analyses assumed roughly uniform sequencing depth across donors.

This CDR3 comprises 15 residues. V was shortened by 6 bases and J by 7 bases, with 16 bases between the two germline ends. CDR1 and CDR2 (germline): MDHEN, SYDVKM. The sample taken for sequencing was PBMCs. The chain has TRBV28 and TRBJ1-6; D perhaps matches TRBD1 (6 bases). The sequence came from a woman aged 40 to 50 in good health and CMV-seronegative. CDR3 region: CASSRTRGANSPLHF. The CDR3 coding sequence is TGTGCCAGCAGCCGGACCAGGGGAGCGAATTCACCCCTCCACTTT. The whole variable domain, filled in from reference TRBV28 and TRBJ1-6, reads DVKVTQSSRYLVKRTGEKVFLECVQDMDHENMFWYRQDPGLGLRLIYFSYDVKMKEKGDIPEGYSVSREKKERFSLILESASTNQTSMYLCASSRTRGANSPLHFGNGTRLTVT.